This T cell receptor beta chain was identified during a study of shared clonotypes between healthy human individuals. With respect to this clone: Its antigen is undetermined.

Findings and caveats of the study: With few donors, the genetic and exposure-history diversity represented was limited. Of the naive CD4 clonotypes, about 5% were shared across a few donors.

Sorted subsets were amplified in replicate PCRs using 200 ng DNA, roughly 30,000 T cell genomes. Profiled with immunoSEQ multiplex PCR; TCRdb holds only in-frame clones, not every one. The repertoire includes just over 2,000,000 clones, over 85% of them detected once, and roughly 1% sits in the top ten. In the naive CD8 group, cells lacked CD45RO and were positively selected for CCR7, so terminally differentiated effector memory CD45RA+ cells were left out. Donors had no recently reported acute infections or vaccinations and were HIV-negative. This CDR3 has 15 amino acids. Germline V gene sequence: CDR1 SGHNT, CDR2 YYREEE (reference sequence). V shed 4 bases and J 5 bases; nucleotides not matched to a gene: 11.

The sequence came from a man aged 18-30 years in good health. Source material: naive CD8+ T cells sorted from blood. V usage is TRBV5-4 and J usage is TRBJ2-5; 7 nucleotides match TRBD1. The CDR3 loop reads CASSPITGDEETQYF. The CDR3 DNA follows: TGTGCCAGCAGCCCAATAACAGGGGACGAGGAGACCCAGTACTTC.